The clone carrying this T cell receptor beta chain was detected ten times or more. The antigen remains undetermined. J was trimmed by 3 bases and V by 5 bases; bases with no gene match: 6. CDR1 is DFQATT, CDR2 SNEGSKA, per germline (reference sequence). This CDR3 is built from 14 residues. This sample stems from a study of T cells in Graves' hyperthyroidism and ophthalmopathy. Authors of the study amplified TCR beta CDR3 regions from RNA transcripts. With the HTBI primer set, the TCR CDR3 went through a first round of RT-PCR. TCRdb re-called the multiplex PCR reads with MiXCR, one entry per CDR3 protein. The sample shows 350,000 or so distinct CDR3 sequences, roughly 18% of them seen only once. Study-wide findings and caveats: Clonotypes that were expanded in thyroid above 0.001 mostly appeared in blood too.

The sequence was collected from a woman between 45 and 65 years old with Graves' hyperthyroidism. This sequence joins TRBV20-1 and TRBJ2-5, with 10 bases aligning to TRBD2. The sample was blood. In DNA, the CDR3 is TGCAGTGCTTCCATAGCGGGAGGCGAAGAGACCCAGTACTTC. Translation: CSASIAGGEETQYF.